This T cell receptor (beta chain) appears in the sequencing data of a study of CD8+ T cells in alopecia areata. Once RNA had been extracted, it was reverse transcribed into cDNA to act as the sequencing template. Assay used: immunoSEQ multiplex PCR; TCRdb lists only in-frame clones, some missing. The sample contains 100,000 to 120,000 clones, 59% of which appear only once. Study-wide results and limits: Alphabeta T cells residing in normal skin are also sequenced in scalp samples. With patients, TCR sharing proved less clear than in mice, a difference possibly related to HLA.

Germline-derived CDR1 and CDR2 are SQVTM and ANQGSEA. This CDR3 has 15 amino acids. With 3 bases removed from V and 2 bases from J, the gap between germline ends came to 15 bases. Remarks on this clone: What it recognizes is unknown.

Cell sorting on a FACSAria was used to separate CD4+ and CD8+ T cells from the PBMCs. Input material: CD8+ T cells sorted from blood. This TCR came from a human donor in good health. The V gene is TRBV29-1, the J gene TRBJ2-3; the D is unclear. Here the CDR3 reads CSVDGDYYYTDTQYF. The CDR3 DNA follows: TGCAGCGTTGATGGAGATTACTATTACACAGATACGCAGTATTTT.